This is a list of T cell receptor beta chains from one sample in a study of T cell changes during pregnancy in multiple sclerosis. The data were produced by immunoSEQ multiplex PCR, yet TCRdb's version contains in-frame clones alone and is incomplete. The table records tens of thousands of clones, 91% of them present only once. Sequencing was performed on peripheral blood, taken in the first trimester of pregnancy. The receptors here all came from a female donor in good health, enrolled as a control in a pregnancy study. CDR3s leave out the opening cysteine and the closing phenylalanine or tryptophan. The order of the fields is CDR3 length, V gene, CDR3 protein.

13 | TRBV10-3 | AIRGQGTFGNTIY
16 | TRBV11-2 | ASSPTGHQGSGANVLT
11 | TRBV7-6 | ASSLGAGDEQY
11 | TRBV7-6 | ASSLESGAPLH
14 | TRBV7-2 | ASRRGATSAGETQY
11 | TRBV28 | ASSLGSTYEQF
13 | TRBV27 | ASSLGTGGLYGYT
15 | TRBV4-1 | ASSQDIFRDRSYGYT
14 | TRBV18 | ASSPQPSGGTGELF
13 | TRBV4-3 | ASSRRTSGGNEQF
11 | TRBV6-5 | ASSYRGSYEQY
13 | TRBV10-3 | AISESNYAYNEQF
13 | TRBV7-9 | ASSLGGTSTGELF